Each of the 23 T cell receptor beta chains below was sequenced from the same sample in a study of patients and donors after allogeneic stem cell transplantation. TCRdb independently ran MiXCR on the RT-PCR reads; one entry per CDR3 protein. Among approximately 25,000 distinct CDR3 sequences, around 28% were seen once, and the ten largest hold 48%. Sequencing used blood, either unsorted or a sorted T cell fraction (not recorded which). These receptors were taken from a human donor who was either an allogeneic HSCT recipient or a stem cell or donor lymphocyte infusion donor (not recorded which). It is not recorded whose cells these are; they may come from a transplant donor.

This clonotype was counted only a few times. V usage is TRBV27 and J usage is TRBJ1-6, with 9 bases identical to TRBD1. CDR1 and CDR2 (germline): MNHEY, SMNVEV (reference sequence). This CDR3 region has 21 residues. V was pared by 5 bases and J by 0 bases, with 17 bases of the junction left unmatched. The CDR3 nucleotides are TGTGCCAGCAGTCTCCACAGGGGGCCGCACTTCTTGAGCTCCTATAATTCACCCCTCCACTTT. Protein product: CASSLHRGPHFLSSYNSPLHF.

This clonotype was recorded at least ten times. The DNA for the CDR3 is TGTGCCAGCCGGGAGGCCTCTGGAAACACCATATATTTT. As protein: CASREASGNTIYF. The chain employs TRBV28 and TRBJ1-3; D is unclear. Per the germline V gene, CDR1 is MDHEN and CDR2 is SYDVKM. V lost 8 bases, J lost 0 bases, and 8 bases lay in between. The CDR3 covers 13 residues.

The genes are TRBV5-1 and TRBJ1-4; D remains unclear. Germline CDR1 reads SGHRS; CDR2 reads YFSETQ. Trimming removed 0 bases from V and 6 bases from J, with 6 bases in between. CDR3 length equals 13 residues. The CDR3 sequence: CASSLVADEKLFF. CDR3 nucleotides: TGCGCCAGCAGCTTGGTGGCGGATGAAAAACTGTTTTTT.

The chain uses TRBV5-1 and TRBJ2-2, with 13 bases aligning to TRBD2. The CDR3 has 16 amino acids. The junction had 5 bases not matched to a gene; V was cut back by 4 bases and J by 5 bases. The germline V gene has CDR1 SGHRS and CDR2 YFSETQ. In DNA form, the CDR3 reads TGCGCCAGCAGCCTTCCGGGACTAGCGGGAACCGGGGAGCTGTTTTTT. It codes for CASSLPGLAGTGELFF.

This clonotype showed up just a few times. V and J are TRBV10-3 and TRBJ2-7, with D perhaps given as TRBD1 or TRBD2 (5 bases each). V was pared by 3 bases and J by 0 bases, with 9 bases between. The CDR3 is 14 amino acids. Per germline, CDR1 ENHRY and CDR2 SYGVKD. The CDR3 bases are TGTGCCATCAGTGAAGGGACGGACTCCTACGAGCAGTACTTC. Its protein is CAISEGTDSYEQYF.

This clonotype was observed at least ten times. The rearrangement uses TRBV7-2 and TRBJ1-2; 9 nucleotides line up with TRBD1. The CDR3 sequence is 14 residues long. Germline values: CDR1 SGHTA, CDR2 FQGNSA. V dropped 5 bases and J dropped 2; count of bases not matched to a gene: 3. CDR3: CASSPGQGNYGYTF. CDR3 DNA sequence: TGTGCCAGCAGCCCTGGACAGGGGAACTATGGCTACACCTTC.

This clonotype has only a few counts. The chain joins TRBV7-3 to TRBJ2-1, with unresolved D. CDR1 is SGHTA and CDR2 is FQGTGA in the germline V gene. Trimming took off 4 bases at V and 3 bases at J, with 7 bases between the two ends. The CDR3 is 13 amino acids. The CDR3 is CASSSVHYNEQFF. The CDR3 DNA reads as TGTGCCAGCAGCTCAGTCCACTACAATGAGCAGTTCTTC.

J is TRBJ2-3 and V is TRBV9, with a possible D match to TRBD2 (5 bases). The ends were cut back, 0 bases at V and 0 bases at J, with 8 bases in the middle. The V gene's germline CDR1 is SGDLS and CDR2 YYNGEE. CDR3 size: 15 residues. This CDR3 reads CASSVGGPSTDTQYF. The DNA for the CDR3 is TGTGCCAGCAGCGTAGGAGGGCCTAGCACAGATACGCAGTATTTT.

The CDR3 sequence: CASSYSQAGTGTETQYF. In DNA, the CDR3 is TGTGCCAGCAGTTACTCCCAGGCAGGAACAGGGACAGAGACCCAGTACTTC. The chain has TRBV6-5 and TRBJ2-5; TRBD1 might be the D (6 bases). Germline V lookup: CDR1 MNHEY, CDR2 SVGAGI. The CDR3 has 17 amino acids. V gave up 0 bases and J gave up 4 bases, with 18 bases separating them.

This clonotype was recorded a few times. Written as DNA, the CDR3 is TGTGCCAGCAGCCAAGACCCACTAGCCGGGGAGCTGTTTTTT. Translating gives CASSQDPLAGELFF. V gene TRBV3-1 combines with J gene TRBJ2-2; D is perhaps TRBD2 (5 bases). The V gene's germline CDR1 is LGHDT and CDR2 YNNKEL (reference sequence). V gave up 0 bases and J gave up 6 bases, with 8 bases separating them. This CDR3 has 14 amino acids.

In this sample, this clonotype turned up once. The V and J genes are TRBV4-1 and TRBJ2-5; 9 positions agree with TRBD1. The germline V gene encodes CDR1 MGHRA and CDR2 YSYEKL. Unmatched junction bases numbered 10, after V lost 4 bases and J lost 4 bases. The CDR3 loop spans 16 amino acids. CDR3 loop: CASSPYRGLGLETQYF. The CDR3 region has the DNA TGCGCCAGCAGCCCTTACAGGGGGCTTGGGTTAGAGACCCAGTACTTC.

In its sample, this clonotype was seen many times. This chain joins TRBV29-1 and TRBJ1-6; the match to TRBD1 covers 9 bases. The CDR3 is 14 amino acids. The germline V gene encodes CDR1 SQVTM and CDR2 ANQGSEA. The ends lost 2 bases at V and 6 bases at J; junction bases unmatched: 2. CDR3 in DNA: TGCAGCGTTGAATGGGACAGGGTTAATTCACCCCTCCACTTT. It encodes CSVEWDRVNSPLHF.

This chain links TRBV5-1 with TRBJ1-2; 7 nucleotides align to TRBD1. The V gene's germline CDR1 is SGHRS and CDR2 YFSETQ. CDR3 length: 13 amino acids. Losses at the gene ends were 0 bases for V and 6 bases for J; bases not matched to a gene: 2. The CDR3 bases are TGCGCCAGCAGCTTGGAAGGGACAGATGGCTACACCTTC. Translating it yields CASSLEGTDGYTF.

In this sample, this clonotype turned up a few times. V gene TRBV5-5 combines with J gene TRBJ2-7; D gene uncertain. There are 12 residues in the CDR3. Trimming stripped 0 bases from V and 4 bases from J, with 5 bases between. The germline V gene encodes CDR1 SGHKS and CDR2 YYEKEE (reference sequence). The CDR3 sequence: CASSLGTYEQYF. In DNA, the CDR3 is TGTGCCAGCAGCTTGGGTACGTACGAGCAGTACTTC.

J is TRBJ1-1 and V is TRBV5-1; tentatively, D is TRBD1 (5 bases). This CDR3 is built from 14 residues. The germline gives CDR1 SGHRS, CDR2 YFSETQ. The ends were cut back, 4 bases at V and 1 base at J, with 11 bases in the middle. This CDR3 is CASSLSGPNTEAFF. CDR3 coding DNA: TGCGCCAGCAGCCTCTCGGGGCCGAACACTGAAGCTTTCTTT.

This clonotype appeared a few times. The chain recombines TRBV10-3 with TRBJ1-4, with 8 nucleotides matching TRBD1. Germline V gene sequence: CDR1 ENHRY, CDR2 SYGVKD. The V segment lost 4 bases and the J segment 2 bases; nucleotides outside the gene matches: 6. This CDR3 contains 16 residues. The CDR3 nucleotides read TGTGCCATCAGTGTTGACAGGGGATCGACTAATGAAAAACTGTTTTTT. It specifies CAISVDRGSTNEKLFF.

This clonotype ranks as large. The chain has TRBV24-1 and TRBJ2-1; D not certain. The CDR3 consists of 15 residues. The germline V and J ends were trimmed by 5 bases and 4 bases, with 14 bases remaining between them. Germline loops: CDR1 KGHDR, CDR2 SFDVKD. In DNA, the CDR3 is TGTGCCACCAGTGTTTCCTACCGACCGTACAATGAGCAGTTCTTC. This translates into CATSVSYRPYNEQFF.

The V call is TRBV6-5, the J call TRBJ2-3; 8 bases fit TRBD2. Germline loops: CDR1 MNHEY, CDR2 SVGAGI. With 10 bases clipped from V and 0 bases from J, the junction kept 3 bases outside the gene matches. The CDR3 consists of 13 residues. As DNA, the CDR3 is TGTGCCACCCGGGGGGGTAGCACAGATACGCAGTATTTT. This translates into CATRGGSTDTQYF.

CDR3 DNA: TGTGCCAGCAGTGAACTGACAACCCGGAGCGGCTACACCTTC. It translates to CASSELTTRSGYTF. The rearrangement links TRBV25-1 to TRBJ1-2; the D is unclear. Trimming removed 2 bases from V and 8 bases from J, with 15 bases in between. Germline values: CDR1 MGHDK, CDR2 SYGVNS. This CDR3 has 14 residues.

The J gene is TRBJ2-3, the V gene TRBV28; D is undetermined. Trimming cost V 6 bases and J 2 bases, with 6 bases left between them. This CDR3 contains 12 residues. Germline V gene sequence: CDR1 MDHEN, CDR2 SYDVKM. In nucleotides, the CDR3 is TGTGCCAGCAGCATTGCCACAGATACGCAGTATTTT. It is translated as CASSIATDTQYF.

This clonotype showed up many times. The rearrangement uses TRBV15 and TRBJ1-3; no clear D gene. Germline CDR1 reads LNHNV; CDR2 reads YYDKDF (reference sequence). The CDR3 runs 14 residues. V was pared by 3 bases and J by 0 bases, with 6 bases between. The chain's CDR3 is CATSSANSGNTIYF. The CDR3, as DNA: TGTGCCACCAGCAGTGCAAACTCTGGAAACACCATATATTTT.

The CDR3 protein is CASSVDPGGQADTQYF. The CDR3 region has the DNA TGTGCCAGCAGCGTAGATCCGGGGGGGCAGGCAGATACGCAGTATTTT. This chain links TRBV9 with TRBJ2-3; TRBD2 matches 8 bases. V trimming: 0 bases; J trimming: 4 bases; junction bases outside the gene matches: 7. The CDR3 is 16 residues long. CDR1 SGDLS and CDR2 YYNGEE come from the germline V gene.

The chain employs TRBV11-2 and TRBJ1-2; no clear D gene. Looked up from germline, CDR1 is SGHAT and CDR2 is FQNNGV. V was cut by 5 bases and J by 1 base, with 14 bases left in between. CDR3 length equals 15 residues. The CDR3 DNA reads as TGTGCCAGCAGCGCGAGAGGTGACGGTAACTATGGCTACACCTTC. Protein: CASSARGDGNYGYTF.